The 2 T cell receptor beta chains below all came from one sample that was sequenced in a study of CD8 T cells in Susac syndrome. Reverse transcription of roughly 0.45 to 1 ug RNA was performed with random hexamers. TCRdb used MiXCR to reprocess the immunoSEQ multiplex PCR reads, holding one entry per CDR3 protein. The data hold about 290,000 distinct CDR3 sequences, with about nine tenths observed a single time. Source material: CD8+ T cells from PBMCs. These receptors were collected from a human donor with multiple sclerosis.

The chain has TRBV2 and TRBJ2-7; 7 nucleotides line up with TRBD1. The germline CDR1 and CDR2 sequences are SNHLY and FYNNEI. J lost 2 bases, V lost 7 bases, and 2 bases had no gene match. This CDR3 comprises 12 residues. CDR3 in amino acids: CASMQGAYEQYF. The CDR3 coding sequence is TGTGCCAGCATGCAGGGGGCCTACGAGCAGTACTTC.

This clonotype has only a few counts. The chain is built from TRBV19 and TRBJ2-7; 8 nucleotides line up with TRBD2. The CDR3 extends over 13 amino acids. CDR1 and CDR2 from the germline V gene are LNHDA and SQIVND (reference sequence). The V segment lost 5 bases and the J segment 7 bases; nucleotides outside the gene matches: 7. This CDR3 reads CASSPGGSREQYF. CDR3 in DNA: TGTGCCAGTAGTCCGGGAGGGAGCCGGGAGCAGTACTTC.